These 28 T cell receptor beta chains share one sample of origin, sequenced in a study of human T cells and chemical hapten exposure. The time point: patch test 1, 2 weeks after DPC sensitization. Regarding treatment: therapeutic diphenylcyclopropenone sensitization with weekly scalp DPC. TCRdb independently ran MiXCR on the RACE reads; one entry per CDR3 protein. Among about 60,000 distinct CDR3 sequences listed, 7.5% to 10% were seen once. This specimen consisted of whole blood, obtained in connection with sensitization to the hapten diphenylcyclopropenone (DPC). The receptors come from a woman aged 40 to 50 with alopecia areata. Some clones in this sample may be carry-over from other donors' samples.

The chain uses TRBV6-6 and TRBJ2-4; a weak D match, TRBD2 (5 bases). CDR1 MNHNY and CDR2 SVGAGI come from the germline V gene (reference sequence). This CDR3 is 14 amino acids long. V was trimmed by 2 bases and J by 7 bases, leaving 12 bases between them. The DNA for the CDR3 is TGTGCCAGCAGTTACGGGGAGTCGGCGAACATTCAGTACTTC. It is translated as CASSYGESANIQYF.

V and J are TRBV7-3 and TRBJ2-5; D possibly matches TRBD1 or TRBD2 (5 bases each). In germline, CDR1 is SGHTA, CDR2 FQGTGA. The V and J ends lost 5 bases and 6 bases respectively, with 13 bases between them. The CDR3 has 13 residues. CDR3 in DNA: TGTGCCAGCAGCCGACAGCCGGGGCAGACCCAGTACTTC. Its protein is CASSRQPGQTQYF.

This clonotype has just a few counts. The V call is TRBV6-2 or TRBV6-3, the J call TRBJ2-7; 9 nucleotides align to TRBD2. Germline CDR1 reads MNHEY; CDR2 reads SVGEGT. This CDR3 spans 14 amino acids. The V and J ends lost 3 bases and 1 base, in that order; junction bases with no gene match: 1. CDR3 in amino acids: CASSYSGGSYEQYF. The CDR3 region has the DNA TGTGCCAGCAGTTATAGCGGGGGATCCTACGAGCAGTACTTC.

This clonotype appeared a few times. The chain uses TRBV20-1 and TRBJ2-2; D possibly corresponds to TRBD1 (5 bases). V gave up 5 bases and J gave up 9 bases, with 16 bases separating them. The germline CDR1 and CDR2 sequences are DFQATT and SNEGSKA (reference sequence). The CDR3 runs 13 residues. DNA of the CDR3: TGCAGTGCTCTCCGCCAGGGTGGTCGGGAGCTGTTTTTT. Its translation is CSALRQGGRELFF.

The CDR3 loop is CASRVGSGNTIYF. The CDR3 DNA sequence: TGTGCCAGCAGGGTCGGCTCTGGAAACACCATATATTTT. V usage is TRBV12-3 or TRBV12-4 and J usage is TRBJ1-3; D call uncertain. Trimming took 6 bases from V and 0 from J, leaving 6 bases between them. The CDR3 runs 13 residues.

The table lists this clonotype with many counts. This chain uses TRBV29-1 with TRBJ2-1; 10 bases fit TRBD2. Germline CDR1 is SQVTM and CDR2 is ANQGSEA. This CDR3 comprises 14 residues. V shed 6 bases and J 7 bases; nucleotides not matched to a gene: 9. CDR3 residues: CSVQASGGWNEQFF. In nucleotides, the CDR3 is TGCAGCGTACAGGCTAGCGGGGGTTGGAATGAGCAGTTCTTC.

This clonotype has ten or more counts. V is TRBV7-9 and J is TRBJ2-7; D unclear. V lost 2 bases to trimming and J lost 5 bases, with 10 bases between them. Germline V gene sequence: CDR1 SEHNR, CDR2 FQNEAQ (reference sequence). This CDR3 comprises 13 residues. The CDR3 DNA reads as TGTGCCAGCAGCTTACGCGAACCCGACGAGCAGTACTTC. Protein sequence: CASSLREPDEQYF.

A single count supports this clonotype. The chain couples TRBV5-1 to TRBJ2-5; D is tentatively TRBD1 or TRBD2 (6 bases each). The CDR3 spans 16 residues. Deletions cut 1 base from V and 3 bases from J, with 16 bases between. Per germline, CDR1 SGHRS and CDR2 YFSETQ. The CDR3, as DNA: TGCGCCAGCAGCTTGCATAGGGGGGCGGCTGAAGAGACCCAGTACTTC. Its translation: CASSLHRGAAEETQYF.

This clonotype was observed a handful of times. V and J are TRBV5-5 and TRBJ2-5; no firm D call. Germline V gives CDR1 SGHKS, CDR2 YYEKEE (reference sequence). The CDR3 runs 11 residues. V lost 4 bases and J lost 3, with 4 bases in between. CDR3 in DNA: TGTGCCAGCAGCCAGAAAGAGACCCAGTACTTC. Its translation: CASSQKETQYF.

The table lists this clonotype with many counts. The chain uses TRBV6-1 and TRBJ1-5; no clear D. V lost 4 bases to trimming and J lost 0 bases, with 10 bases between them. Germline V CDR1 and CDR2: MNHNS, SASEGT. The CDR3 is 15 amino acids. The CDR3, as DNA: TGTGCCAGCAGTGCCAGTTACTATAGCAATCAGCCCCAGCATTTT. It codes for CASSASYYSNQPQHF.

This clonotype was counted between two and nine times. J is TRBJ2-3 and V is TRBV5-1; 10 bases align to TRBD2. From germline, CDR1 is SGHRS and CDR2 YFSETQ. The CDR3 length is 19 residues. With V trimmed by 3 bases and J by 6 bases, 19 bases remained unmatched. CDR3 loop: CASSYPVSQSGGARDTQYF. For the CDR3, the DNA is TGCGCCAGCAGCTACCCGGTCTCCCAGAGCGGGGGGGCCCGGGATACGCAGTATTTT.

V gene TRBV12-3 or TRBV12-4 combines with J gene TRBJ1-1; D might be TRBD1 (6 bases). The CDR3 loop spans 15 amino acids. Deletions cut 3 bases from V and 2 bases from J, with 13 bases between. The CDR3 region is CASSFGTRPNTEAFF. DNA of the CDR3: TGTGCCAGCAGTTTCGGGACACGACCAAACACTGAAGCTTTCTTT.

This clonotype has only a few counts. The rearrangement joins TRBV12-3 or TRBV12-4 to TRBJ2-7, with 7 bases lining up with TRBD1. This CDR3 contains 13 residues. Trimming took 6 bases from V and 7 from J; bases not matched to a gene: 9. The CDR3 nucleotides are TGTGCCAGCAGACTCGGACAGGATCGGGAGCAGTACTTC. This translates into CASRLGQDREQYF.

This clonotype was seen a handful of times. The CDR3 DNA sequence: TGCAGCGTTGAGAAGCCAGGGGTAACCGGGGAGCTGTTTTTT. Its translation is CSVEKPGVTGELFF. The chain is built from TRBV29-1 and TRBJ2-2, with TRBD1 as a possible D gene (6 bases). The CDR3 is 14 amino acids. Germline V lookup: CDR1 SQVTM, CDR2 ANQGSEA. The germline V and J ends were trimmed by 3 bases and 5 bases, with 13 bases remaining between them.

The CDR3 bases are TGTGCCAGCAGTCGCGACAGGGACACTGAAGCTTTCTTT. Translating it yields CASSRDRDTEAFF. The gene calls are TRBV7-2 and TRBJ1-1; TRBD1 matches 7 bases. V lost 6 bases to trimming and J lost 3 bases; unmatched junction nucleotides: 4. The CDR3 spans 13 residues. The V gene's germline CDR1 is SGHTA and CDR2 FQGNSA.

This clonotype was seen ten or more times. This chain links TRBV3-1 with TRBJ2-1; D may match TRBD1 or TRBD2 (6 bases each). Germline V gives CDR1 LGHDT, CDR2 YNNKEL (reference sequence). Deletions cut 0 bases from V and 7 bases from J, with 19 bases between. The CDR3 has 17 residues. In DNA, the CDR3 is TGTGCCAGCAGCCAAGAATGGAGGGGGATCCGAGGGAATGAGCAGTTCTTC. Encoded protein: CASSQEWRGIRGNEQFF.

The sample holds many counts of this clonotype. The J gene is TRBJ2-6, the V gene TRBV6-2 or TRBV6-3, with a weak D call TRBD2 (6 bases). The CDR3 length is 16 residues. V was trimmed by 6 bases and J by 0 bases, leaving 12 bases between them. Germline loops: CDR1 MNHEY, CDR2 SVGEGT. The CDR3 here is CASRLGGYSGANVLTF. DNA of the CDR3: TGTGCCAGCAGGCTCGGGGGTTACTCTGGGGCCAACGTCCTGACTTTC.

The CDR3 reads CASRSGLPDNEQFF. The DNA of the CDR3 is TGTGCCAGCAGATCGGGACTACCGGACAATGAGCAGTTCTTC. This chain links TRBV27 with TRBJ2-1, with 7 bases aligning to TRBD2. The CDR3 has 14 residues. CDR1 is MNHEY, CDR2 SMNVEV, per germline (reference sequence). Losses at the gene ends were 6 bases for V and 5 bases for J; bases not matched to a gene: 7.

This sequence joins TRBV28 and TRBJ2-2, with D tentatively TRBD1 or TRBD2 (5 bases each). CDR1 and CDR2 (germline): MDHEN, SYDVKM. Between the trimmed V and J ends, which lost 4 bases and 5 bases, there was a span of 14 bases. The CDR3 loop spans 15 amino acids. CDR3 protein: CASSSQVGETGELFF. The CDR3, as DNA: TGTGCCAGCAGTTCCCAGGTGGGGGAGACCGGGGAGCTGTTTTTT.

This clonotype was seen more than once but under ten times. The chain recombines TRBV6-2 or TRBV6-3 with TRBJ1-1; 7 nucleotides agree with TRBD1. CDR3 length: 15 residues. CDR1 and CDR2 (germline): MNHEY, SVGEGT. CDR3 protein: CATRVSQGGFSEAFF. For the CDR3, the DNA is TGTGCTACCAGGGTCTCCCAGGGGGGATTTTCTGAAGCTTTCTTT.

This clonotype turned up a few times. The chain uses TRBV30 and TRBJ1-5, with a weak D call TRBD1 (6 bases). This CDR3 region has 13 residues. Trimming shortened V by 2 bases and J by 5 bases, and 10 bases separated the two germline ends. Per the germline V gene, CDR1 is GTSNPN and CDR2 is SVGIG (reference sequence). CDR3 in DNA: TGTGCCTGGAGTTACAGGGCGGATCAGCCCCAGCATTTT. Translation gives CAWSYRADQPQHF.

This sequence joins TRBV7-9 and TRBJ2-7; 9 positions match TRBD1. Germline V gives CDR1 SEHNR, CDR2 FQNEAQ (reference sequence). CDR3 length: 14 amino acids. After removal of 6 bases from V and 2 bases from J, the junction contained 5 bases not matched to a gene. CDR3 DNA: TGTGCCAGCAGAGGGACAGGGTCAACCTACGAGCAGTACTTC. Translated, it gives CASRGTGSTYEQYF.

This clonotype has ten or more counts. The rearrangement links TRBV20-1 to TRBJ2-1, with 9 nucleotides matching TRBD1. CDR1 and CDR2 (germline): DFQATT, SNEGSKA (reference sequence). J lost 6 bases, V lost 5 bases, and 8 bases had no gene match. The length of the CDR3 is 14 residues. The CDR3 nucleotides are TGCAGTGCTCAACCCGGGACAGGGTCCAATGAGCAGTTCTTC. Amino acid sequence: CSAQPGTGSNEQFF.

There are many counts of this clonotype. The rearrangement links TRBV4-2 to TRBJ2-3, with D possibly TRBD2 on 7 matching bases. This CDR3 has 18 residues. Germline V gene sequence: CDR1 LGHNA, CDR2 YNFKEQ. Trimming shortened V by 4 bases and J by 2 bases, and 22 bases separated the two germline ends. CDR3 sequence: CASSRGSGGPNPTDTQYF. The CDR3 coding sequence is TGTGCCAGCAGCCGCGGTTCGGGGGGCCCCAACCCCACAGATACGCAGTATTTT.

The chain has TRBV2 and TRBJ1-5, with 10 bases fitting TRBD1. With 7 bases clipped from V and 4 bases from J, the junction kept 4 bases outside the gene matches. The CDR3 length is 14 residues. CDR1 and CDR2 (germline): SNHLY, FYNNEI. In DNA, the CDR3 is TGTGCCAGCAATGACAGGGGGCGGAATCAGCCCCAGCATTTT. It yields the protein CASNDRGRNQPQHF. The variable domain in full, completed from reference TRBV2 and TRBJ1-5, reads EPEVTQTPSHQVTQMGQEVILRCVPISNHLYFYWYRQILGQKVEFLVSFYNNEISEKSEIFDDQFSVERPDGSNFTLKIRSTKLEDSAMYFCASNDRGRNQPQHFGDGTRLSIL.

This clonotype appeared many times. CDR3: CASSQEARSPEAFF. The CDR3 DNA reads as TGTGCCAGCAGCCAAGAGGCGAGAAGCCCTGAAGCTTTCTTT. The genes are TRBV4-2 and TRBJ1-1, with D uncertain. The CDR3 is 14 residues long. Germline lookup yields CDR1 LGHNA and CDR2 YNFKEQ. Trimming took 0 bases from V and 6 from J, leaving 11 bases between them.

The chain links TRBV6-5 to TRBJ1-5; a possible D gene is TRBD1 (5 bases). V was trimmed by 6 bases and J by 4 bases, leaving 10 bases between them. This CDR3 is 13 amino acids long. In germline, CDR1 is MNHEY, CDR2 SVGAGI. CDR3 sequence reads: CASSQQGNQPQHF. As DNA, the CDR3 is TGTGCCAGCAGCCAGCAGGGTAATCAGCCCCAGCATTTT.

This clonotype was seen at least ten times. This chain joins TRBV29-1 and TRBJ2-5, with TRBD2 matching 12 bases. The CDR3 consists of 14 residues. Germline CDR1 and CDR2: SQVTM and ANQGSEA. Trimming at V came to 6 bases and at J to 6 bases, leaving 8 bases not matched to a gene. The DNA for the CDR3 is TGCAGCGTCCCGACTAGCGGGGGCTTAAAGACCCAGTACTTC. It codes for CSVPTSGGLKTQYF.